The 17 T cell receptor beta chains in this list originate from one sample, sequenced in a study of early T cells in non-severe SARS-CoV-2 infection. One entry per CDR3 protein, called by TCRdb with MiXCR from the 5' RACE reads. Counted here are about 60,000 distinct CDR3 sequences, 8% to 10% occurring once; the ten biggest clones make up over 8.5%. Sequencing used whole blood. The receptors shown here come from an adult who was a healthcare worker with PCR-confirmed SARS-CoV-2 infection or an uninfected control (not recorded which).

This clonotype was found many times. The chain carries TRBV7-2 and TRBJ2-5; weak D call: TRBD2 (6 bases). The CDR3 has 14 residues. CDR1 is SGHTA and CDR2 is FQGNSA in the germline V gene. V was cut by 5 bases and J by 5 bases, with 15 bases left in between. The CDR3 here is CASSTGDRRETQYF. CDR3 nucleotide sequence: TGTGCCAGCAGCACGGGAGATCGGAGGGAGACCCAGTACTTC. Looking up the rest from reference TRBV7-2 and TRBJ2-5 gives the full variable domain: GAGVSQSPSNKVTEKGKDVELRCDPISGHTALYWYRQSLGQGLEFLIYFQGNSAPDKSGLPSDRFSAERTGGSVSTLTIQRTQQEDSAVYLCASSTGDRRETQYFGPGTRLLVL.

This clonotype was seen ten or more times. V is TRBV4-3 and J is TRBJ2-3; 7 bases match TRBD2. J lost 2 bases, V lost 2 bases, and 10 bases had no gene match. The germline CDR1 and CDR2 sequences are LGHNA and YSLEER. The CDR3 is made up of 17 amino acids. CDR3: CASSQRIGLDPTDTQYF. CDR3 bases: TGCGCCAGCAGCCAACGTATAGGACTAGACCCCACAGATACGCAGTATTTT.

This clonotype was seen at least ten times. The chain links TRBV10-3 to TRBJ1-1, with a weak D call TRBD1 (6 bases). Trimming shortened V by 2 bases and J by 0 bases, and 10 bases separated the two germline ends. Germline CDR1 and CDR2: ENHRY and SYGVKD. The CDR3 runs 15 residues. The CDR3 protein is CAISETDRLNTEAFF. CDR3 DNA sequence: TGTGCCATCAGTGAGACGGACAGACTGAACACTGAAGCTTTCTTT.

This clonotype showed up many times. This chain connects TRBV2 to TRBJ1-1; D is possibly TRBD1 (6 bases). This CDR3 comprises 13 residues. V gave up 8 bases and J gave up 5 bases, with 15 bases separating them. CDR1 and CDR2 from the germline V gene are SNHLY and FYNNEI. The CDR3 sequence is CASGPTGWTEAFF. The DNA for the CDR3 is TGTGCCAGCGGGCCGACAGGATGGACTGAAGCTTTCTTT.

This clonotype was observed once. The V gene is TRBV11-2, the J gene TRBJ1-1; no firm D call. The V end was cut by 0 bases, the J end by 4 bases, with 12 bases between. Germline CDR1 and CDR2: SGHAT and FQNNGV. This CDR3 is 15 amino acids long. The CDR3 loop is CASSLELLSGTEAFF. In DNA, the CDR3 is TGTGCCAGCAGCTTAGAGTTGCTATCGGGCACTGAAGCTTTCTTT.

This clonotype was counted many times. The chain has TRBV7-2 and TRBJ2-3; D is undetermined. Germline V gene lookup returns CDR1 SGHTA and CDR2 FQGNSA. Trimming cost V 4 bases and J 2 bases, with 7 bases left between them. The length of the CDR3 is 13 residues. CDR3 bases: TGTGCCAGCAGCTCGAGCCTCACAGATACGCAGTATTTT. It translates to CASSSSLTDTQYF.

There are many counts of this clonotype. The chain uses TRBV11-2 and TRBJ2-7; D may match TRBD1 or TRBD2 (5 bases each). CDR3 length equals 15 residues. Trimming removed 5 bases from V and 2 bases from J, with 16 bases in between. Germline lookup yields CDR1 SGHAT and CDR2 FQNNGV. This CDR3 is CASSAYGTITYEQYF. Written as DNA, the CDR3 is TGTGCCAGCAGCGCCTATGGGACCATCACCTACGAGCAGTACTTC.

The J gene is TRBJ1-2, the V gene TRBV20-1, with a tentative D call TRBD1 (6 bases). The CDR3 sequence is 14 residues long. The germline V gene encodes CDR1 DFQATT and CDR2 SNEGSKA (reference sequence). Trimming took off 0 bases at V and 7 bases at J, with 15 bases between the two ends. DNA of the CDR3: TGCAGTGCTAGAGATCGGGCAGGGGAGCGTGGCTACACCTTC. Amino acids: CSARDRAGERGYTF.

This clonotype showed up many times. The CDR3, as DNA: TGTGCCAGCAGCTTAGCGGGGGGGCAGTATGGCTACACCTTC. The encoded protein is CASSLAGGQYGYTF. The genes are TRBV7-2 and TRBJ1-2, with a tentative D call TRBD1 (6 bases). Germline CDR1 is SGHTA and CDR2 is FQGNSA. The CDR3 runs to 14 residues. V was pared by 0 bases and J by 5 bases, with 10 bases between.

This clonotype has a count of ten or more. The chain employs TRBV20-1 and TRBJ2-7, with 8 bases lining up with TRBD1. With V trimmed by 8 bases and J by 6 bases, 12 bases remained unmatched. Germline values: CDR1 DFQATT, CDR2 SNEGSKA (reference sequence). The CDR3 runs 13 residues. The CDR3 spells CSIRRPGGSEQYF. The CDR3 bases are TGCAGTATACGTCGGCCAGGGGGCTCCGAGCAGTACTTC.

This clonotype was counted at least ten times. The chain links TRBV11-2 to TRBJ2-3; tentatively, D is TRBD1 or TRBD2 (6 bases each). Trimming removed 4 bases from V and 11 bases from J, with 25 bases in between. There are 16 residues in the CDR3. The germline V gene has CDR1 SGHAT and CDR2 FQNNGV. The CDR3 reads CASSSPRGHHYFRQYF. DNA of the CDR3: TGTGCCAGCAGCTCTCCCCGGGGGCACCACTATTTCCGGCAGTATTTT.

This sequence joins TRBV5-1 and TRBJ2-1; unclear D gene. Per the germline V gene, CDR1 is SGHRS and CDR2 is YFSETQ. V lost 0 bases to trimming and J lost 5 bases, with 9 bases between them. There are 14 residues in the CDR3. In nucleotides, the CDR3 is TGCGCCAGCAGCTTGGGGACGAATAACAATGAGCAGTTCTTC. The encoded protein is CASSLGTNNNEQFF.

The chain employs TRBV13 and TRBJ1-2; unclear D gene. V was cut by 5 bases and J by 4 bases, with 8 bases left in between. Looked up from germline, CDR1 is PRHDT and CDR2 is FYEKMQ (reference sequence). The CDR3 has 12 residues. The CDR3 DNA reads TGTGCCAGCAGCGCTGGGCCCTATGGCTACACCTTC. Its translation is CASSAGPYGYTF.

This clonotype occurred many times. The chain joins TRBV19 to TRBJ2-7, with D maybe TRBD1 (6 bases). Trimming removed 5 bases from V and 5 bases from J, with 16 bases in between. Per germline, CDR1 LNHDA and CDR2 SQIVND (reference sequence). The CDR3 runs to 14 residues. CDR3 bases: TGTGCCAGTAGTCGGATGGCAGGGGCCCACGAGCAGTACTTC. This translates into CASSRMAGAHEQYF.

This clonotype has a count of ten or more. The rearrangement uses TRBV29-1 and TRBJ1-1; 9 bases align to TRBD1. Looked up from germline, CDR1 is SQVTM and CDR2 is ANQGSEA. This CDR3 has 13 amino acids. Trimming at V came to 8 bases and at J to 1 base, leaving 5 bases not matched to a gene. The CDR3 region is CSTGQGPNTEAFF. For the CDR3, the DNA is TGCAGCACCGGACAGGGGCCGAACACTGAAGCTTTCTTT.

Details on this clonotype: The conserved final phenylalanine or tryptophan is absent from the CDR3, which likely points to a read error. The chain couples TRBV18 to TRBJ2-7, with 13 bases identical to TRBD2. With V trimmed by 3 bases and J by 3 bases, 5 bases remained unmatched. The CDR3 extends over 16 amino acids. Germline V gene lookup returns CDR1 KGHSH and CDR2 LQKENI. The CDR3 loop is CASSPGTSGVDYEQYI. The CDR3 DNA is TGTGCCAGCTCACCCGGGACTAGCGGGGTAGACTACGAGCAGTACATC.

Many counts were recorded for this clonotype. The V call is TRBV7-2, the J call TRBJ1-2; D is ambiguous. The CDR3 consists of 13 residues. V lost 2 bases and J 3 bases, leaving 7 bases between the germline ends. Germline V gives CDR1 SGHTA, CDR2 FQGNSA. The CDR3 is CASSLNADYGYTF. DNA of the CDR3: TGTGCCAGCAGCTTAAACGCAGACTATGGCTACACCTTC.